These 14 T cell receptor beta chains share one sample of origin, sequenced in a study of CD8+ T cells in alopecia areata. Treatment specified: oral pan-JAK inhibitor, 5-10 mg twice daily. In each case, RNA was isolated and then reverse transcribed into cDNA as the sequencing template. Some clones are missing from TCRdb's copy, which holds only in-frame ones; the method was immunoSEQ multiplex PCR. The sample lists fewer than 150,000 clones; less than 60% were seen once. Sequences were derived from CD4+ T cells sorted from blood, sampled at week 24, from a patient treated with tofacitinib. These receptors all come from a human donor with alopecia areata.

The V call is TRBV19, the J call TRBJ1-2; TRBD1 agrees at 8 bases. The ends lost 6 bases at V and 3 bases at J; junction bases unmatched: 15. The germline V gene has CDR1 LNHDA and CDR2 SQIVND (reference sequence). The CDR3 is made up of 17 amino acids. The CDR3 nucleotides are TGTGCCAGTAGGGAGTTATCGACAGGGGTCTACGACTATGGCTACACCTTC. Amino acids: CASRELSTGVYDYGYTF.

The chain combines TRBV9 with TRBJ1-6; D unclear. The length of the CDR3 is 18 residues. The germline V and J ends were trimmed by 0 bases and 0 bases, with 13 bases remaining between them. Germline CDR1 is SGDLS and CDR2 is YYNGEE. Here the CDR3 DNA reads TGTGCCAGCAGCGTAGACAGCCTCCAGGCCTCCTATAATTCACCCCTCCACTTT. This codes for CASSVDSLQASYNSPLHF.

CDR3: CASSQDLAGGTTDTQYF. In nucleotides, the CDR3 is TGTGCCAGCAGCCAGGACTTAGCGGGGGGGACCACAGATACGCAGTATTTT. The chain uses TRBV4-2 and TRBJ2-3; 11 bases match TRBD2. The J segment lost 2 bases and the V segment lost 3 bases, leaving 7 bases of the junction unmatched. CDR1 and CDR2 from the germline V gene are LGHNA and YNFKEQ. The CDR3 runs 17 residues.

The V gene is TRBV4-1, the J gene TRBJ2-7, with 8 bases lining up with TRBD1. The CDR3 sequence is 15 residues long. Germline assignment: CDR1 MGHRA and CDR2 YSYEKL. J was trimmed by 4 bases and V by 4 bases; bases with no gene match: 9. The CDR3 DNA sequence: TGCGCCAGCAGCCCTCGACAGGGGTCGGGGTACGAGCAGTACTTC. Its translation: CASSPRQGSGYEQYF.

The V gene is TRBV2, the J gene TRBJ2-5; D is undetermined. Trimming cost V 4 bases and J 2 bases, with 8 bases left between them. From germline, CDR1 is SNHLY and CDR2 FYNNEI. The CDR3 contains 13 residues. CDR3 residues: CASSGWLQETQYF. The CDR3 DNA sequence: TGTGCCAGCAGTGGTTGGCTTCAAGAGACCCAGTACTTC. Filled out from reference TRBV2 and TRBJ2-5, the complete variable domain reads EPEVTQTPSHQVTQMGQEVILRCVPISNHLYFYWYRQILGQKVEFLVSFYNNEISEKSEIFDDQFSVERPDGSNFTLKIRSTKLEDSAMYFCASSGWLQETQYFGPGTRLLVL.

This clone was seen just once. Here the CDR3 reads CASSHGSQNEQFF. Here the CDR3 DNA reads TGCGCCAGCAGCCACGGCTCACAAAATGAGCAGTTCTTC. The genes are TRBV5-1 and TRBJ2-1; D gene uncertain. CDR1 is SGHRS and CDR2 is YFSETQ in the germline V gene. The CDR3 is made up of 13 amino acids. The germline V and J ends were trimmed by 4 bases and 7 bases, with 12 bases remaining between them.

The chain carries TRBV7-2 and TRBJ2-7, with a tentative D call TRBD2 (5 bases). V was trimmed by 3 bases and J by 6 bases, leaving 15 bases between them. The CDR3 contains 14 residues. The germline CDR1 and CDR2 sequences are SGHTA and FQGNSA. CDR3 sequence: CASSFPGNPIEQYF. CDR3 nucleotide sequence: TGTGCCAGCAGCTTCCCCGGGAACCCTATCGAGCAGTACTTC.

This chain connects TRBV18 to TRBJ1-2; D not certain. Looked up from germline, CDR1 is KGHSH and CDR2 is LQKENI. This CDR3 has 13 residues. V was clipped by 3 bases and J by 8 bases, with 13 bases between them. Here the CDR3 reads CASSPGGYRGYTF. In DNA form, the CDR3 reads TGTGCCAGCTCACCGGGTGGCTATAGAGGCTACACCTTC.

This chain joins TRBV4-2 and TRBJ2-5; 11 bases match TRBD2. Germline CDR1 LGHNA, CDR2 YNFKEQ. V lost 0 bases to trimming and J lost 2 bases; unmatched junction nucleotides: 11. The CDR3 is 19 residues long. The CDR3 reads CASSQDVASGGSKQETQYF. The CDR3 nucleotides read TGTGCCAGCAGCCAAGATGTAGCTAGCGGGGGGAGTAAACAAGAGACCCAGTACTTC.

The genes are TRBV11-2 and TRBJ2-7, with TRBD1 matching over 9 bases. Trimming removed 0 bases from V and 4 bases from J; junction bases left unmatched: 4. CDR3 length: 15 amino acids. The germline gives CDR1 SGHAT, CDR2 FQNNGV. This CDR3 reads CASSLEGQGYYEQYF. The DNA for the CDR3 is TGTGCCAGCAGCTTAGAGGGACAGGGATATTACGAGCAGTACTTC.

This clone has just a few counts. The V gene is TRBV29-1, the J gene TRBJ2-5; maybe TRBD2 (6 bases). Trimming left V 8 bases short and J 4 bases short, with 11 bases between. This CDR3 contains 11 residues. Germline CDR1 and CDR2: SQVTM and ANQGSEA. CDR3 sequence (DNA): TGCAGCACAGGAGGGCCAGAGACCCAGTACTTC. Residues: CSTGGPETQYF.

V and J are TRBV29-1 and TRBJ1-2; TRBD1 matches 8 bases. CDR3 length: 13 residues. The germline CDR1 and CDR2 sequences are SQVTM and ANQGSEA. V dropped 7 bases and J dropped 8; count of bases not matched to a gene: 12. The CDR3 region has the DNA TGCAGCGCTGAGACTTCGGACAGGGCGGGCTACACCTTC. Protein product: CSAETSDRAGYTF.

This clone was seen only a few times. The chain joins TRBV29-1 to TRBJ1-6; D is ambiguous. V lost 4 bases, J lost 9 bases, and 10 bases lay in between. Germline-derived CDR1 and CDR2 are SQVTM and ANQGSEA. The CDR3 is 12 residues long. The CDR3 loop reads CSVADEGSPLHF. The CDR3 DNA reads TGCAGCGTTGCTGACGAGGGTTCACCCCTCCACTTT. The variable domain in full, with the rest retrieved from reference TRBV29-1 and TRBJ1-6, is SAVISQKPSRDICQRGTSLTIQCQVDSQVTMMFWYRQQPGQSLTLIATANQGSEATYESGFVIDKFPISRPNLTFSTLTVSNMSPEDSSIYLCSVADEGSPLHFGNGTRLTVT.

The J gene is TRBJ1-1, the V gene TRBV2; 8 nucleotides agree with TRBD1. V was clipped by 8 bases and J by 1 base; unmatched bases: 3. The CDR3 runs to 13 residues. Germline V gene sequence: CDR1 SNHLY, CDR2 FYNNEI. The CDR3 DNA reads TGTGCCAGCGCGGGACAGGAGAACACTGAAGCTTTCTTT. Amino acids: CASAGQENTEAFF.